The rows below give T cell receptor beta chains drawn from one sample of a study of T cell responses to AZD1222 COVID-19 vaccine. The data were produced by immunoSEQ multiplex PCR, yet TCRdb's version contains in-frame clones alone and is incomplete. The sample yields about 120,000 clones, 90% seen once. Specimen: peripheral blood, collected on day 0 of AZD1222 vaccination. The source is an adult in good health. The CDR3 runs from the conserved cysteine through the conserved F or W. The D gene is left open where the match is weak. For some rows the clone size is stated as once, few or many, or as a class when expanded; others skip it.

.	TRBV5-5	.	TRBJ1-5	CASSLTDYNQPQHF	TGTGCCAGCAGCTTGACAGATTACAATCAGCCCCAGCATTTT
few	TRBV19	.	TRBJ1-3	CASSARGSGNTIYF	TGTGCCAGTAGTGCCAGGGGCTCTGGAAACACCATATATTTT
few	TRBV27	.	TRBJ2-7	CASSIGTEPHEQYF	TGTGCCAGCAGTATAGGGACCGAACCCCACGAGCAGTACTTC
.	TRBV12-3/TRBV12-4	.	TRBJ1-5	CASSLNNQPQHF	TGTGCCAGCAGTTTGAACAATCAGCCCCAGCATTTT
.	TRBV2	TRBD1	TRBJ1-4	CASSEDEAGGREKLFF	TGTGCCAGCAGTGAGGACGAGGCAGGGGGTCGGGAAAAACTGTTTTTT
.	TRBV28	.	TRBJ2-7	CASSQGTLFSYEQYF	TGTGCCAGCAGTCAAGGGACGTTGTTCTCCTACGAGCAGTACTTC
.	TRBV7-8	.	TRBJ2-1	CASSPQIGRRFF	TGTGCCAGCAGCCCGCAGATTGGGCGACGGTTCTTC
.	TRBV19	TRBD2	TRBJ2-1	CASKGSGNSYNEQFF	TGTGCCAGTAAGGGCAGCGGGAACTCCTACAATGAGCAGTTCTTC
.	TRBV7-2	.	TRBJ2-7	CASSFARDGYEQYF	TGTGCCAGCAGCTTTGCCCGGGACGGTTACGAGCAGTACTTC
.	TRBV18	TRBD2	TRBJ2-1	CASSLKPGTSGYNEQFF	TGTGCCAGCTCTCTTAAGCCCGGGACTAGCGGCTACAATGAGCAGTTCTTC
.	TRBV11-3	TRBD2	TRBJ2-5	CASSSGTSGRPQETQYF	TGTGCCAGCAGCTCCGGGACTAGCGGGAGGCCCCAAGAGACCCAGTACTTC
.	TRBV5-5	.	TRBJ1-1	CASSSSLIILGPRDRAFF	TGTGCCAGCAGCTCCAGCCTAATAATTTTAGGACCCCGAGATAGAGCTTTCTTT